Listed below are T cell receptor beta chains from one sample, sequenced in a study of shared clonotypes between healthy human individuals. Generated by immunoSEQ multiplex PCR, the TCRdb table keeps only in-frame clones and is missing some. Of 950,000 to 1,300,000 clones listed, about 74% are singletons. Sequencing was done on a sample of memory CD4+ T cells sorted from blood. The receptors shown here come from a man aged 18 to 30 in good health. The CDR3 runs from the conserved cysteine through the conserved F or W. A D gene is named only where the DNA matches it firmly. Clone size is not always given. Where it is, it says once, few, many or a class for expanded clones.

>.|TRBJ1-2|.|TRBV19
TGTGCCAGTAGTGCCGGGACTCGCTATTATGGCTACACCTTC
CASSAGTRYYGYTF
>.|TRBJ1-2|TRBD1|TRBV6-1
TGTGCCAGCAGTGAAGCGGGACAGGGTTCCTATGGCTACACCTTC
CASSEAGQGSYGYTF
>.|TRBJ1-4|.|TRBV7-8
TGTGCCAGCAGCTTAGCCGGCGCGGGTGAAAAACTGTTTTTT
CASSLAGAGEKLFF
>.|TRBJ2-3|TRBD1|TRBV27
TGTGCCAGCAGTACGCGACAGGGCCCGTCCGCTAGCACAGATACGCAGTATTTT
CASSTRQGPSASTDTQYF
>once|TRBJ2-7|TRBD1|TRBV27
TGTGCCAGCTACGGGACAGGCCGCGAGCAGTACTTC
CASYGTGREQYF
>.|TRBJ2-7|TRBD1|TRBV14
TGTGCCAGCAGCCCCCTCGGACAGGGCTCCTACGAGCAGTACTTC
CASSPLGQGSYEQYF
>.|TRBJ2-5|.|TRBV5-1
TGCGCCAGCAGCTTGGGGCCGGGCGGAGAGACCCAGTACTTC
CASSLGPGGETQYF
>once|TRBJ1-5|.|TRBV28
TGTGCCAGCAGTTCTGGGACAAGGGGAGGTCAGCCCCAGCATTTT
CASSSGTRGGQPQHF
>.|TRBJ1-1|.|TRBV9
TGTGCCAGCAGCGCGGGAGGACAGAACACTGAAGCTTTCTTT
CASSAGGQNTEAFF
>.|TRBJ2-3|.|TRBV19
TGTGCCAGTAGGCTGGTAGGGGGGGCCATGGATACGCAGTATTTT
CASRLVGGAMDTQYF
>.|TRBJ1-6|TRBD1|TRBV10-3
TGTGCCATCAGTCAGGGGGCGCCCCAAAATAATTCACCCCTCCACTTT
CAISQGAPQNNSPLHF
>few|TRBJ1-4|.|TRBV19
TGTGCCAGTAGTATACCGCACCCTGAAAAACTGTTTTTT
CASSIPHPEKLFF
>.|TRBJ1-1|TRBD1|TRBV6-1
TGTGCCAGCAGTGGTGCAGGGGGCTATACTGAAGCTTTCTTT
CASSGAGGYTEAFF
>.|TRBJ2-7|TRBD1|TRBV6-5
TGTGCCAGCAGCCTATCACCCGGACAGGGGAGGGAGCAGTACTTC
CASSLSPGQGREQYF
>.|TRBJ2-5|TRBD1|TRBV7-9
TGTGCCAGCAGCTCAGGGACAGGGGGCCTAGAGACCCAGTACTTC
CASSSGTGGLETQYF